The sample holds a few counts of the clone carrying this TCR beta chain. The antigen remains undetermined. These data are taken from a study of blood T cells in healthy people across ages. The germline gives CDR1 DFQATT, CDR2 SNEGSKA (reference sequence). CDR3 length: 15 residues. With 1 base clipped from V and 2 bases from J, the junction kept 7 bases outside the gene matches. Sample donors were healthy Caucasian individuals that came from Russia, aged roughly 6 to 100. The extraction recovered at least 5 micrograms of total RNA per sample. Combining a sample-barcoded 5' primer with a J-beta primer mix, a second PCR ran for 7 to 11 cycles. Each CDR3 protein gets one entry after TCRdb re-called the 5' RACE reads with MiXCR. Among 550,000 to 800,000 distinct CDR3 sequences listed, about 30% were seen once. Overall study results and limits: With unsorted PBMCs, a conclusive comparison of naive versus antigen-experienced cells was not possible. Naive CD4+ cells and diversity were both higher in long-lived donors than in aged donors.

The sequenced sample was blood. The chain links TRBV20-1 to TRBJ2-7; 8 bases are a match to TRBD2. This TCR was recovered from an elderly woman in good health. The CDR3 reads CSARALDSGAYEQYF. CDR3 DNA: TGCAGTGCTAGAGCTCTGGATAGCGGGGCCTACGAGCAGTACTTC.